The subject of this entry is one T cell receptor beta chain. There is no known antigen for this receptor. Base qualities are not provided; no much larger clone lies one nucleotide away. The cohort consisted of 600 or so healthy bone marrow donors. At the time of sampling, all cohort members were nominally healthy, though unrecorded immune exposures were likely present. The donor tested CMV seronegative and was one of the 352 seronegative cohort members. A peripheral blood sample was provided by each donor, and peripheral blood mononuclear cells were used for TCR beta sequencing. Genomic DNA extraction from the blood cell samples was performed with the Qiagen DNeasy Blood Extraction Kit. The data were obtained in a study of cytomegalovirus exposure and HLA in healthy donors listed by TCRdb under 2017. Background for the entire study: An earlier analysis of about 560 of the donors reported around 280 Gb of sequence data and around 100 million unique TCR beta sequences obtained from 150 million to 200 million T cells. Both class I and class II loci were covered by HLA typing, at four-digit resolution. Alongside the repertoire data, information on donor age, sex, ethnicity and CMV serostatus was compiled. The aim of the study was to test whether cataloging public T cell receptors could identify signatures of past pathogen exposure. In the later analysis, no new phenotypic data were used to find candidate immune exposures; instead, reliance was placed on TCR beta sequences and their occurrence across donors. A later analysis re-analyzed previously published TCR beta repertoires from 666 donors and added high-resolution HLA genotyping to study TCR occurrence patterns. An early release covering just under 650 HLA-typed donors comprised around 300 gigabases of sequencing data and approximately 85 million unique TCR sequences. Typing coverage differed by locus: A, B, C, DRB1 and DQB1 were typed in about 629-640 donors, DQA1 in about 560, DPA1 in around 610, and DPB1 in 472. Across 398 genotyped donors of the cohort, an average of about 220,000 unique TCR beta nucleotide sequences per donor were sequenced, and around 20% of those sequences were non-productive. The study combined high-throughput TCR immunosequencing, statistical association of individual TCRs with disease status, and machine learning to predict cytomegalovirus infection status. All discovery cohort repertoires had been generated using a single sequencing platform. The genetic ancestry cluster associated with self-reported Caucasian donors included roughly four fifths of the 398 genotyped donors. An earlier analysis of about 600 of the donors used high-throughput TCR beta sequencing to judge whether each TCR beta V gene segment behaved as functional or pseudogenic. A separate validation cohort of about 110 different subjects was used in addition to the roughly 720-subject first cohort. Using immunosequencing, the study profiled T cell repertoires from some 670 subjects and related those repertoires to cytomegalovirus serostatus. Because of strong linkage in the cohort, 5 or 6 DR-DQ haplotypes were treated as single units for association and clustering. A later genetic analysis took genome-wide SNP genotypes for about three fifths of the 666 donors and used that subset as a discovery cohort. The paper's findings and limits, for the study overall: Over 15 rarely observed V segments, including chromosome 9 orphons, were excluded from the earlier analysis of about 610 of the donors because counts were too low. Cytomegalovirus status was reported to be diagnosed by the classifier with high specificity and sensitivity in both the original and validation cohorts. In a later analysis, most CMV-associated TCR beta chains were found to appear HLA-restricted, with HLA associations seemingly driven largely by CMV exposure. CMV serostatus was the only immune exposure information available for the cohort. In an earlier analysis of around 600 of the donors, most TCR beta V segments appeared in productive rearrangements about 90% or about 30% of the time, broadly matching IMGT annotations. Because HLA typing was unavailable for some donors at each locus, only the typed subset was used in association tests. A later analysis associated approximately 17,000 TCR beta sequences with specific HLA alleles at a false discovery rate of 0.05. Assigning TCR associations to individual alleles was difficult when HLA alleles, especially DR and DQ, strongly co-occurred. A few of the identified cytomegalovirus-associated TCR beta chains were confirmed in vitro to be specific for cytomegalovirus antigens. A further reported finding was that TCR beta sequences accurately predicted the HLA-A and HLA-B alleles for most subjects in the first cohort. A total of around 150 TCR beta chains were listed by the study as associated with cytomegalovirus. The cohort was sequenced for TCR beta chains only, and without alpha or paired-chain data the features that could be detected were limited. A later genetic analysis associated a missense DCLRE1C variant with V-gene and J-gene trimming of TCR beta chains, and an independent cohort replicated the association. The authors suggested that the approach could potentially be extended to other disease states and immunological phenotypes. According to a later analysis, parvovirus B19, influenza, CMV and Epstein-Barr virus appeared linked to several top co-occurrence clusters. While some public TCRs were present in many individuals, most TCR sequences turned up only very rarely across donors. A later analysis found that TCR association rates varied across HLA loci, with DRB1 alleles showing the most associated TCRs and HLA-C alleles the fewest. A cluster of highly shared sequence variants was judged likely to represent a technical artifact of the sequencing pipeline. The presence/absence analyses assumed that sequencing depth was roughly uniform across donors, and that assumption may not be true. In a later analysis, HLA-associated TCR beta chains were found to be more clonally expanded and to have lower generation probabilities than equally common non-associated chains. Linkage disequilibrium might explain the correlated functional status among segregating V segments, but an unknown experimental factor could not be ruled out. A later genetic analysis reported fewer N-insertions in productive TCRs among donors in an Asian-associated ancestry cluster than the 666-donor mean.

Receptor libraries were prepared by the immunoSEQ multiplex PCR assay. A mixture of 60 forward primers for TCR Vbeta segments and 13 reverse primers for TCR Jbeta segments was used in the multiplex PCR. Amplification of the CDR3 region of rearranged TCR beta genes was performed with a multiplex PCR assay on genomic DNA. On the Illumina HiSeq System, the amplified TCR beta libraries were sequenced as 87-base-pair reads. The authors processed their data as follows. A later analysis tallied around 82 million unique TCR beta chains across the roughly 610 repertoires, and around 10 million of those chains were shared by two or more donors. To remove PCR and sequencing errors, raw reads were error-corrected and collapsed into unique sequences using a nearest-neighbor algorithm that merged closely related sequences. To assign V, D and J gene segments, CDR3 sequences were aligned to IMGT reference sequences. For a sequence to be retained, at least a six-nucleotide match to both a V gene segment and a J gene segment was required. A rearrangement was called productive if the CDR3 had no stop codons and remained in frame with V and J, and every other rearrangement was called non-productive. CDR3 was defined according to IMGT convention as the region running from the second conserved V-encoded cysteine to the conserved J-encoded phenylalanine. The earlier analysis of about 590 of the donors excluded sequences that lacked an unambiguous match to a single V gene segment. In an earlier analysis of some 590 of the donors, a V segment was called functional when productive rearrangements were above 56.7%, and segregating when the standard deviation between donors exceeded 5%. A statistical classification framework was built for diagnosing cytomegalovirus status from the catalog of TCR beta chain sequences. A later analysis assigned V and J genes by comparing TCR nucleotide sequences with IMGT/GENE-DB human TR gene sequences. A later analysis assigned CDR3 sequences and most-parsimonious VDJ recombination scenarios with the TCRdist pipeline. A later analysis defined each TCR beta chain by its CDR3 amino acid sequence plus V-gene family, and excluded reads lacking a unique V-gene family. A later analysis removed 592 highly shared, low-generation-probability nucleotide sequences to deal with suspected cross-contamination and a sequencing artifact. A later analysis calculated a clonal expansion index for each public chain from normalized within-repertoire ranks of inferred template counts. Generation probabilities in a later analysis came from a VDJ recombination model fitted to out-of-frame rearrangements, and those results were checked against IGoR. A later analysis scored TCR-TCR, TCR-HLA and TCR-CMV co-occurrence with hypergeometric tests, applying a repertoire-size bias correction to TCR pairs. False discovery rates were estimated in a later analysis by permuting HLA or CMV assignments 20 times. In a later analysis, co-occurring TCRs were grouped with DBSCAN, and TCRdist sequence similarity was added when clustering was performed within HLA-allele-positive subsets. Repertoires with fewer than 30,000 or more than 120,000 public chains were left out of co-occurrence clustering, as were four to six repertoires with anomalous nucleotide sharing. Held by TCRdb, this immuneACCESS table contains in-frame sequences only and omits some clones. Under half of the omission traces to an unresolved V gene where checked; the cause of the rest is unknown. The V and J calls and the clone size are those of that table, but D and trimming were determined from the DNA. The sample table holds approximately 150,000 clones, of which around 74% were seen once. The ten largest clonotypes hold around 2.5% of the sample.

The specimen sequenced was PBMCs. This sequence was found in a female donor in good health and CMV-seronegative.

The nucleotides read TGTGCCAGCGAAAACTCTAGGGGTATCGATGAGCAGTTCTTC. The resulting protein is CASENSRGIDEQFF. The sequence links TRBV28 to TRBJ2-1; the D segment could be TRBD1, given 5 matching bases. Trimming removed 8 bases from V and 8 bases from J, leaving 19 bases between the germline ends. For CDR1 and CDR2, the germline V gene lists MDHEN and SYDVKM. The CDR3 measures 14 amino acids from cysteine to phenylalanine. The CDR3 DNA has 42 bases and is translated from base 1.